One and the same sample provided the 29 T cell receptor beta chains below, sequenced in a study of molecular identifiers for immune sequencing clone quantification (dated by TCRdb to 2017 to 2018). Library method: PCR. TCRdb names Illumina MiSeq as the instrument used. The public reads were reanalyzed by TCRdb: fastp trimming at Q25, MiXCR alignment, in-frame beta chains only. Rows are unified per CDR3 protein, each entry keeping the most common DNA and genes. Across this sample there are some 41,000 distinct CDR3 sequences, with about a fifth seen only once. Clones ranked in the top ten supply 7% to 9% of the sample. Sequenced material: naive CD8+ T cells from blood, with Jurkat cell RNA spiked in. Read against the paper, the sample's cell subset or site label means: FACS-sorted CD8+CD4-CCR7+CD45RA+ naive T cells. These receptor sequences come from a human donor in good health. Some libraries in this study had Jurkat cell RNA spiked in.

This clonotype was counted a few times. V usage is TRBV5-5 and J usage is TRBJ2-1, with D unresolved. The CDR3 is 11 residues long. Germline CDR1 is SGHKS and CDR2 is YYEKEE (reference sequence). The germline V and J ends were trimmed by 2 bases and 9 bases, with 6 bases remaining between them. CDR3 nucleotide sequence: TGTGCCAGCAGCTTCGTAGGTGAGCAGTTCTTC. This codes for CASSFVGEQFF.

This clonotype was seen many times. Compared with germline, one end of the junction differs, possibly owing to a read error. The J gene is TRBJ1-1, the V gene TRBV10-3; no definite D call. CDR1 ENHRY and CDR2 SYGVKD come from the germline V gene. The CDR3 spans 12 residues. The CDR3 loop is CAISDRNPEAFF. The CDR3 nucleotides are TGTGCCATCAGTGATAGGAACCCTGAAGCTTTCTTT.

This clonotype was seen ten or more times. V usage is TRBV6-5 and J usage is TRBJ2-3; no definite D call. The length of the CDR3 is 14 residues. Germline-derived CDR1 and CDR2 are MNHEY and SVGAGI. V lost 5 bases, J lost 6 bases, and 15 bases lay in between. The CDR3 DNA is TGTGCCAGCAGTGCAGCTTGGGCATCGGATACGCAGTATTTT. Protein: CASSAAWASDTQYF.

In this sample, this clonotype turned up many times. The chain links TRBV12-3 or TRBV12-4 to TRBJ2-4; 7 bases are a match to TRBD2. The CDR3 has 18 amino acids. V was pared by 3 bases and J by 3 bases, with 14 bases of the junction left unmatched. The CDR3 DNA is TGTGCCAGCAGTTTTATGTGGGAGGGCCCGGTCGTCAAAAACATTCAGTACTTC. It encodes CASSFMWEGPVVKNIQYF.

This clonotype was detected ten times or more. The chain employs TRBV4-3 and TRBJ2-3; D is unresolved. V lost 2 bases and J 5 bases, leaving 8 bases between the germline ends. This CDR3 is built from 13 residues. From germline, CDR1 is LGHNA and CDR2 YSLEER. CDR3 sequence reads: CASSQRIGDTQYF. DNA of the CDR3: TGCGCCAGCAGCCAAAGAATAGGAGATACGCAGTATTTT.

This clonotype was seen only a few times. The chain has TRBV5-1 and TRBJ2-3; D is ambiguous. This CDR3 contains 15 residues. Trimming took 1 base from V and 0 from J, leaving 9 bases between them. Germline V gene sequence: CDR1 SGHRS, CDR2 YFSETQ. The CDR3 loop is CASSLSHPSTDTQYF. CDR3 in DNA: TGCGCCAGCAGCTTGAGCCATCCTAGCACAGATACGCAGTATTTT.

This clonotype was observed at least ten times. This chain uses TRBV6-2 or TRBV6-3 with TRBJ2-5; D ambiguous. This CDR3 is 14 amino acids long. The germline V and J ends were trimmed by 2 bases and 2 bases, with 9 bases remaining between them. The germline gives CDR1 MNHEY, CDR2 SVGEGT. As DNA, the CDR3 is TGTGCCAGCAGTTACGACGGGCCGCAAGAGACCCAGTACTTC. Its translation: CASSYDGPQETQYF.

This chain connects TRBV19 to TRBJ1-1; no reliable D call. CDR1 is LNHDA and CDR2 is SQIVND in the germline V gene (reference sequence). V lost 10 bases, J lost 0 bases, and 12 bases lay in between. CDR3 length: 13 amino acids. The DNA of the CDR3 is TGTGCCACCCAGGCTATAATGAACACTGAAGCTTTCTTT. This encodes CATQAIMNTEAFF.

V is TRBV28 and J is TRBJ2-7, with D maybe TRBD2 (6 bases). CDR1 MDHEN and CDR2 SYDVKM come from the germline V gene. Deletions cut 6 bases from V and 3 bases from J, with 12 bases between. This CDR3 comprises 13 residues. The CDR3: CASRPGLYYEQYF. The CDR3 region has the DNA TGTGCCAGCAGACCGGGACTGTACTACGAGCAGTACTTC. Full variable domain (outside the CDR3, taken from reference TRBV28 and TRBJ2-7): DVKVTQSSRYLVKRTGEKVFLECVQDMDHENMFWYRQDPGLGLRLIYFSYDVKMKEKGDIPEGYSVSREKKERFSLILESASTNQTSMYLCASRPGLYYEQYFGPGTRLTVT.

Many counts were recorded for this clonotype. CDR3 amino acids: CASRQTGQLLAKNIQYF. For the CDR3, the DNA is TGTGCCAGCAGGCAAACGGGACAGCTACTAGCCAAAAACATTCAGTACTTC. V gene TRBV6-6 combines with J gene TRBJ2-4; TRBD1 aligns across 7 bases. The germline gives CDR1 MNHNY, CDR2 SVGAGI (reference sequence). The ends lost 6 bases at V and 0 bases at J; junction bases unmatched: 11. This CDR3 has 17 residues.

This clonotype was recorded a few times. The genes are TRBV28 and TRBJ2-1; 10 positions match TRBD2. The length of the CDR3 is 18 residues. The trim removed 7 bases at V and 5 bases at J, leaving 17 bases unmatched. From germline, CDR1 is MDHEN and CDR2 SYDVKM. CDR3 bases: TGTGCCAGCATAAGTTGGGAGTCTAGCGGGAGAGTAGACAATGAGCAGTTCTTC. It codes for CASISWESSGRVDNEQFF.

The chain has TRBV7-9 and TRBJ1-5; perhaps TRBD1 as D (6 bases). Trimming left V 9 bases short and J 3 bases short, with 18 bases between. The CDR3 extends over 15 amino acids. Germline assignment: CDR1 SEHNR and CDR2 FQNEAQ (reference sequence). Written as DNA, the CDR3 is TGTGCCAGTAGCGCCACAGGGTCTAACAATCAGCCCCAGCATTTT. As protein: CASSATGSNNQPQHF.

This clonotype was seen at least ten times. The chain carries TRBV20-1 and TRBJ1-1, with TRBD1 identical over 7 bases. The germline gives CDR1 DFQATT, CDR2 SNEGSKA (reference sequence). The CDR3 has 13 amino acids. V was clipped by 5 bases and J by 7 bases; unmatched bases: 10. The chain's CDR3 is CSAPGTGAFEAFF. The CDR3 DNA reads as TGCAGTGCTCCCGGCACAGGGGCTTTTGAAGCTTTCTTT.

This clonotype was counted many times. V and J are TRBV7-3 and TRBJ2-2; either TRBD1 or TRBD2 may supply D (6 bases each). CDR3 length: 15 residues. Per germline, CDR1 SGHTA and CDR2 FQGTGA. Trimming cost V 1 base and J 7 bases, with 13 bases left between them. Written as DNA, the CDR3 is TGTGCCAGCAGCTTAATCGGGGGCGGGAACGGGGAGCTGTTTTTT. Its translation is CASSLIGGGNGELFF. The whole variable domain, filled in from reference TRBV7-3 and TRBJ2-2, reads GAGVSQTPSNKVTEKGKYVELRCDPISGHTALYWYRQSLGQGPEFLIYFQGTGAADDSGLPNDRFFAVRPEGSVSTLKIQRTERGDSAVYLCASSLIGGGNGELFFGEGSRLTVL.

The table lists this clonotype with many counts. CDR3 nucleotides: TGCGCCAGCAGCCAAGGCCCGACGGATCTCTACGAGCAGTACTTC. This gives the protein CASSQGPTDLYEQYF. The chain recombines TRBV4-3 with TRBJ2-7, with no clear D. Trimming removed 1 base from V and 3 bases from J, with 13 bases in between. CDR1 and CDR2 (germline): LGHNA, YSLEER. This CDR3 is built from 15 residues.

This chain joins TRBV4-3 and TRBJ2-7; the match to TRBD1 covers 9 bases. V lost 0 bases, J lost 3 bases, and 3 bases stayed unmatched. Germline V gene sequence: CDR1 LGHNA, CDR2 YSLEER. The CDR3 has 15 amino acids. CDR3 in amino acids: CASSQDGTGYYEQYF. The CDR3 DNA reads TGCGCCAGCAGCCAAGACGGGACAGGGTACTACGAGCAGTACTTC.

This clonotype has a count of ten or more. The gene calls are TRBV29-1 and TRBJ2-5; TRBD2 agrees at 9 bases. From germline, CDR1 is SQVTM and CDR2 ANQGSEA. The ends lost 4 bases at V and 1 base at J; junction bases unmatched: 7. This CDR3 has 15 amino acids. The DNA of the CDR3 is TGCAGCGTTGTTTGGCTAGCGGGACCCCAAGAGACCCAGTACTTC. Amino acids: CSVVWLAGPQETQYF.

At least ten counts were recorded for this clonotype. This sequence joins TRBV11-2 and TRBJ2-7, with unresolved D. The V end lost 4 bases, the J end lost 5 bases, and 15 bases lay between the germline ends. Germline CDR1 SGHAT, CDR2 FQNNGV. This CDR3 spans 14 amino acids. CDR3 protein: CASSSWRKGNEQYF. The CDR3 DNA reads as TGTGCCAGCAGCTCTTGGAGAAAAGGCAACGAGCAGTACTTC.

This clonotype was seen more than once but under ten times. The chain carries TRBV6-1 and TRBJ2-2; tentatively, D is TRBD1 (7 bases). This CDR3 is 13 amino acids long. The germline V and J ends were trimmed by 6 bases and 8 bases, with 13 bases remaining between them. Germline CDR1 MNHNS, CDR2 SASEGT. CDR3 in DNA: TGTGCCAGCAGGACACAGGGGACTGGGGAGCTGTTTTTT. This codes for CASRTQGTGELFF.

There are many counts of this clonotype. Here the CDR3 DNA reads TGTGCCAGCAGCCAGGGTCTTGGGGATCAGCCCCAGCATTTT. It specifies CASSQGLGDQPQHF. The chain has TRBV7-9 and TRBJ1-5; possibly TRBD1 for D (5 bases). In germline, CDR1 is SEHNR, CDR2 FQNEAQ (reference sequence). The CDR3 sequence is 14 residues long. V dropped 5 bases and J dropped 5 bases, with 13 bases sitting between them.

The J gene is TRBJ1-1, the V gene TRBV6-5; D gene unclear. V dropped 6 bases and J dropped 1 base, with 18 bases sitting between them. The CDR3 covers 16 residues. CDR1 and CDR2 (germline): MNHEY, SVGAGI. The CDR3: CASSKRPFLKNTEAFF. Written as DNA, the CDR3 is TGTGCCAGCAGCAAACGCCCCTTTTTGAAGAACACTGAAGCTTTCTTT.

The chain is built from TRBV5-6 and TRBJ2-6; possible D gene TRBD1, 6 bases. Per the germline V gene, CDR1 is SGHDT and CDR2 is YYEEEE. The V and J ends lost 4 bases and 4 bases respectively, with 9 bases between them. The CDR3 has 14 amino acids. The CDR3 loop is CASSAGTGANVLTF. CDR3 nucleotide sequence: TGTGCCAGCAGCGCCGGGACAGGGGCCAACGTCCTGACTTTC.

This clonotype was counted at least ten times. The chain couples TRBV5-1 to TRBJ2-1, with 9 bases that match TRBD2. The ends lost 0 bases at V and 7 bases at J; junction bases unmatched: 2. The CDR3 is made up of 14 amino acids. Germline V gives CDR1 SGHRS, CDR2 YFSETQ. CDR3 bases: TGCGCCAGCAGCTTGGACGCGGGAGGGAATGAGCAGTTCTTC. It is translated as CASSLDAGGNEQFF.

In the case of this clonotype: Being one base from a much bigger clone, this may be a read error. V gene TRBV5-1 combines with J gene TRBJ2-7; 8 bases are a match to TRBD1. Per the germline V gene, CDR1 is SGHRS and CDR2 is YFSETQ. The CDR3 has 17 amino acids. CDR3 sequence (DNA): TGCGCCAGCAGCTTGTATTCCTCTGGGCAGGGGGCCTACAAGCAGTACTTC. Translation gives CASSLYSSGQGAYKQYF. Complete variable domain (other parts from reference TRBV5-1 and TRBJ2-7): KAGVTQTPRYLIKTRGQQVTLSCSPISGHRSVSWYQQTPGQGLQFLFEYFSETQRNKGNFPGRFSGRQFSNSRSEMNVSTLELGDSALYLCASSLYSSGQGAYKQYFGPGTRLTVT.

This clonotype was counted ten times or more. The V gene is TRBV13, the J gene TRBJ2-7, with 7 bases identical to TRBD1. After removal of 6 bases from V and 4 bases from J, the junction contained 6 bases not matched to a gene. The CDR3 covers 13 residues. Per germline, CDR1 PRHDT and CDR2 FYEKMQ (reference sequence). This CDR3 is CASSSGTAYEQYF. CDR3 nucleotides: TGTGCCAGCAGTTCCGGGACAGCTTACGAGCAGTACTTC.

The V and J genes are TRBV28 and TRBJ2-2, with a weak D call TRBD2 (5 bases). The CDR3 loop spans 14 amino acids. The ends were cut back, 6 bases at V and 0 bases at J, with 8 bases in the middle. Germline V gives CDR1 MDHEN, CDR2 SYDVKM. CDR3 sequence reads: CASRQDSNTGELFF. DNA of the CDR3: TGTGCCAGCAGGCAGGACTCGAACACCGGGGAGCTGTTTTTT.

This clonotype was detected many times. The V gene is TRBV7-9, the J gene TRBJ2-1, with TRBD2 identical over 11 bases. The CDR3 has 15 residues. The V and J ends lost 5 bases and 4 bases, in that order; junction bases with no gene match: 4. Germline assignment: CDR1 SEHNR and CDR2 FQNEAQ (reference sequence). The CDR3 reads CASSLRTSGYNEQFF. CDR3 in DNA: TGTGCCAGCAGCCTCAGGACTAGCGGGTACAATGAGCAGTTCTTC.

This clonotype was counted many times. V and J are TRBV29-1 and TRBJ2-3; possibly TRBD2 for D (5 bases). Germline V gene sequence: CDR1 SQVTM, CDR2 ANQGSEA. This CDR3 spans 14 amino acids. V lost 5 bases to trimming and J lost 3 bases, with 15 bases between them. The CDR3 spells CSVPEWRSTDTQYF. CDR3 coding DNA: TGCAGCGTTCCCGAGTGGAGGAGTACAGATACGCAGTATTTT.

The table lists this clonotype with many counts. The chain has TRBV5-6 and TRBJ1-2; TRBD1 might be the D (5 bases). The CDR3 is 13 residues long. V lost 4 bases and J lost 3, with 10 bases in between. Germline CDR1 is SGHDT and CDR2 is YYEEEE. DNA for the CDR3: TGTGCCAGCAGCCCAGGGCAACACTATGGCTACACCTTC. Its translation: CASSPGQHYGYTF.